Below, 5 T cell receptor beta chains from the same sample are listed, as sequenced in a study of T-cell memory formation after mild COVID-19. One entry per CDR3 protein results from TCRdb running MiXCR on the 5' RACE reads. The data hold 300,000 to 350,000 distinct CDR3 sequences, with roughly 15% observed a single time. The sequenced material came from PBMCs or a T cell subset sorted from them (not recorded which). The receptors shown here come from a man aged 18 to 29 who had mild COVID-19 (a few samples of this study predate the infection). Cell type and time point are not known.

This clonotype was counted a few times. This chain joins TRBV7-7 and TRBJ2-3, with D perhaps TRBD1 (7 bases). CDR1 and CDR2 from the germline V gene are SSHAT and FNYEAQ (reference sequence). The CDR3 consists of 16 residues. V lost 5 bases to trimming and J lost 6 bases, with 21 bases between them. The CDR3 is CASSPRQGGSVDTQYF. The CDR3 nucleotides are TGTGCCAGCAGCCCTCGGCAGGGGGGAAGTGTTGATACGCAGTATTTT.

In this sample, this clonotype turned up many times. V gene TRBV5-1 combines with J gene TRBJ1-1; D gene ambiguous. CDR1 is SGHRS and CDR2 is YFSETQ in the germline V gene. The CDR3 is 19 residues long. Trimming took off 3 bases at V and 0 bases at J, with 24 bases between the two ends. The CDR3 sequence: CASSSIGVAPLRMNTEAFF. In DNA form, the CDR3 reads TGCGCCAGCAGCTCGATCGGGGTCGCCCCTCTAAGGATGAACACTGAAGCTTTCTTT.

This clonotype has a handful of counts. The CDR3 DNA is TGCAGTGCTGCCGCCGTTGCTGGCGCCCACGAGCAGTACGTC. This codes for CSAAAVAGAHEQYV. V gene TRBV20-1 combines with J gene TRBJ2-7, with D hard to call. Germline-derived CDR1 and CDR2 are DFQATT and SNEGSKA (reference sequence). Trimming removed 5 bases from V and 5 bases from J, with 19 bases in between. This CDR3 comprises 14 residues.

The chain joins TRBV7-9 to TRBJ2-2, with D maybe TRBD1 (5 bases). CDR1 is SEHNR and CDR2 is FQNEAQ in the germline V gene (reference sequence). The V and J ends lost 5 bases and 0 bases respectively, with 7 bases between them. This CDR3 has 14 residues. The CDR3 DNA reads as TGTGCCAGCAGCAAGGGGCCGAACACCGGGGAGCTGTTTTTT. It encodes CASSKGPNTGELFF.

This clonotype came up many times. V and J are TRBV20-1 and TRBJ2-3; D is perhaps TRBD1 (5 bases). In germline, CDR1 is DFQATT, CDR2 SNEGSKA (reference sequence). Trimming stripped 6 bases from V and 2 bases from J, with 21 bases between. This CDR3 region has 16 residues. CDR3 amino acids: CSAPLPRAQNTDTQYF. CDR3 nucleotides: TGCAGTGCCCCCCTGCCCAGGGCCCAAAACACAGATACGCAGTATTTT.